This T cell receptor (beta chain) was identified in a study of shared clonotypes between healthy human individuals. Study-level points and caveats: At large depth, rarefaction still showed sorted-subset sequencing to be incomplete.

CDR3 length equals 13 residues. V lost 8 bases, J lost 5 bases, and 15 bases lay in between. From germline, CDR1 is MNHNS and CDR2 SASEGT. Sequenced by immunoSEQ multiplex PCR; TCRdb stores in-frame clones only, minus some. The data show 2 million or so clones, roughly 96% seen once. As regards this clone: Its antigen is unidentified.

The rearrangement uses TRBV6-1 and TRBJ2-5; no clear D. This clonotype was sampled from a man aged 18 to 35 in good health. Sequencing was performed on naive CD4+ T cells sorted from blood. Subset indicated: CD45RA+ positively selected. The CDR3 loop is CASLQRAVETQYF. CDR3 coding DNA: TGTGCCAGCTTACAAAGGGCCGTGGAGACCCAGTACTTC.